This TCR beta chain was documented in a study of regulatory T cells in long-lasting Graves disease. Study-wide points: The study found TRBV28, TRBJ1-2 and TRBJ2-5 favored in persistent disease. Persistent cases of Graves' showed reduced TCR diversity relative to newly diagnosed patients. With a few thousand shared public clonotypes, persistent patients exceeded new patients, who shared 966.

Noted time point: persistent/refractory GD, antithyroid drugs over 5 years with positive TRAb. Isolated PBMC RNA provided the starting material for the TCR library. The authors drew 8.5 to 9 milliliters of peripheral blood into EDTA tubes. For TCR beta, libraries came from iRepertoire HTBI primers and Arm-PCR of CDR3 regions. MiXCR, run by TCRdb on the multiplex PCR reads, gives a single entry per CDR3 protein. Of about 450,000 distinct CDR3 sequences listed, around 22% are singletons. This CDR3 is 17 amino acids long. The V gene end was trimmed by 4 bases and the J gene end by 6 bases; junction bases not matched to a gene: 16. Per the germline V gene, CDR1 is MNHEY and CDR2 is SVGEGT. For this clonotype: No antigen is known for it.

This chain joins TRBV6-2 or TRBV6-3 and TRBJ2-7, with 9 bases lining up with TRBD2. The sample was peripheral blood mononuclear cells (PBMCs), taken when the disease was refractory, from a patient treated with antithyroid drugs. The TCR originated in a female donor with Graves disease. In nucleotides, the CDR3 is TGTGCCAGCAGTTTACTAGGGCCTAGCGGGACGGTAGGCGAGCAGTACTTC. Protein product: CASSLLGPSGTVGEQYF.